The entry that follows covers one T cell receptor beta chain sequence. This sample is drawn from a study of control samples from healthy donors and cancer patients. In germline, CDR1 is SEHNR, CDR2 FQNEAQ (reference sequence). V was pared by 2 bases and J by 7 bases, with 8 bases between. This CDR3 is built from 13 residues. Profiling relied on immunoSEQ multiplex PCR, and the TCRdb table lists in-frame clones only, not all of them. The sample records fewer than 50,000 clones, around nine tenths being singletons. The sequence was collected from a man between 25 and 39 years old with colorectal cancer. The rearrangement uses TRBV7-9 and TRBJ2-2; the D is unclear. Sequences were obtained from PBMCs. The CDR3 loop reads CASSLISIGELFF. The CDR3 DNA reads TGTGCCAGCAGCTTAATTTCCATCGGGGAGCTGTTTTTT.